Listed below are T cell receptor beta chains from one sample, sequenced in a study of Graves' ophthalmopathy and Graves' hyperthyroidism. TCRdb recomputed calls from the multiplex PCR reads with MiXCR, one row per CDR3 protein. The sample has just over 400,000 distinct CDR3 sequences, more than 20% seen once. Material: peripheral blood. The origin of the receptors is a woman aged 18-29 years with stable Graves' hyperthyroidism. The CDR3 runs from the conserved cysteine through the conserved F or W. The order of the fields is D gene, J gene, clone size, V gene, CDR3 protein, CDR3 DNA. D genes are given only for firm matches. Size values are once, few and many counts, or a class for expanded clones, and some rows have none.

d_gene: NA
j_gene: TRBJ1-1
abundance: many
v_gene: TRBV18
CDR3aa: CASHPDSLSAFF
CDR3nt: TGTGCCAGCCACCCAGACTCGCTTTCGGCTTTCTTT

d_gene: NA
j_gene: TRBJ1-2
abundance: many
v_gene: TRBV6-1
CDR3aa: CAGSPREWQGYTF
CDR3nt: TGTGCCGGCAGTCCCCGGGAGTGGCAGGGCTACACCTTC

d_gene: NA
j_gene: TRBJ2-5
abundance: NA
v_gene: TRBV14
CDR3aa: CASSQDRFMKETQYF
CDR3nt: TGTGCCAGCAGCCAAGATCGTTTCATGAAAGAGACCCAGTACTTC

d_gene: NA
j_gene: TRBJ2-5
abundance: NA
v_gene: TRBV7-2
CDR3aa: CASSARGWQETQYF
CDR3nt: TGTGCCAGCAGCGCCCGGGGGTGGCAAGAGACCCAGTACTTC

d_gene: NA
j_gene: TRBJ2-7
abundance: many
v_gene: TRBV7-2
CDR3aa: CASSSRVVGYEQYF
CDR3nt: TGTGCCAGCAGCTCTAGAGTTGTTGGCTACGAGCAGTACTTC

d_gene: TRBD2
j_gene: TRBJ2-7
abundance: many
v_gene: TRBV15
CDR3aa: CATSRLVAGGYEQYF
CDR3nt: TGTGCCACCAGCAGGCTAGTAGCGGGAGGATACGAGCAGTACTTC

d_gene: NA
j_gene: TRBJ2-7
abundance: few
v_gene: TRBV3-1
CDR3aa: CASSHGKGRDEQYF
CDR3nt: TGTGCCAGCAGCCATGGAAAGGGACGAGACGAGCAGTACTTC

d_gene: NA
j_gene: TRBJ1-1
abundance: many
v_gene: TRBV6-1
CDR3aa: CASSERGKMNTEAFF
CDR3nt: TGTGCCAGCAGTGAAAGAGGTAAGATGAACACTGAAGCTTTCTTT

d_gene: NA
j_gene: TRBJ2-3
abundance: once
v_gene: TRBV6-1
CDR3aa: CASSDSFSSTDTQYF
CDR3nt: TGTGCCAGCAGTGATTCCTTCAGTAGCACAGATACGCAGTATTTT

d_gene: NA
j_gene: TRBJ1-2
abundance: many
v_gene: TRBV19
CDR3aa: CASRISKGGGYTF
CDR3nt: TGTGCCAGTAGGATTTCGAAGGGGGGTGGCTACACCTTC

d_gene: TRBD2
j_gene: TRBJ2-7
abundance: many
v_gene: TRBV5-1
CDR3aa: CASSLAPSGEQYF
CDR3nt: TGCGCCAGCAGCTTGGCCCCTAGCGGTGAGCAGTACTTC

d_gene: NA
j_gene: TRBJ1-6
abundance: NA
v_gene: TRBV27
CDR3aa: CASSPDYSYNSPLHF
CDR3nt: TGTGCCAGCAGCCCCGATTACTCCTATAATTCACCCCTCCACTTT

d_gene: TRBD1
j_gene: TRBJ2-5
abundance: NA
v_gene: TRBV12-3/TRBV12-4
CDR3aa: CASKVQGAEDTQYF
CDR3nt: TGTGCCAGCAAGGTGCAGGGGGCCGAAGATACCCAGTACTTC

d_gene: NA
j_gene: TRBJ1-5
abundance: many
v_gene: TRBV28
CDR3aa: CASSTVIPRGNQPQHF
CDR3nt: TGTGCCAGCAGTACCGTCATCCCGAGGGGCAATCAGCCCCAGCATTTT

d_gene: TRBD1
j_gene: TRBJ2-4
abundance: NA
v_gene: TRBV25-1
CDR3aa: CATPSGRGRMVLVSAKNIKYF
CDR3nt: TGTGCCACCCCGAGCGGCAGGGGGCGCATGGTTTTGGTTTCAGCCAAAAACATTAAGTACTTC

d_gene: NA
j_gene: TRBJ2-2
abundance: many
v_gene: TRBV7-8
CDR3aa: CASSLSAGDTGELFF
CDR3nt: TGTGCCAGCAGCTTATCGGCAGGGGACACCGGGGAGCTGTTTTTT